This T cell receptor (beta chain) comes out of a study of cytomegalovirus exposure and HLA in healthy donors. Study-wide results and limits: Cytomegalovirus association was listed for about 150 TCR beta chains. V segments that were indistinguishable, TRBV6-2 and TRBV6-3 among them, were omitted from analysis. In an earlier analysis, about 87% or about 30%: the productive usage of most TCR beta V segments.

The PCR had 60 Vbeta and 13 Jbeta primers. Sequenced by immunoSEQ multiplex PCR; TCRdb stores in-frame clones only, minus some. The repertoire includes 150,000 to 200,000 clones, more than 70% of them detected once, and about 7.7% sits in the top ten. Whereas donors were nominally healthy upon sampling, unrecorded immune exposures were probable. Looked up from germline, CDR1 is SGHDT and CDR2 is YYEEEE. The CDR3 extends over 12 amino acids. Trimming stripped 2 bases from V and 6 bases from J, with 6 bases between. Comments on this clone: No antigen is known for it.

Sequencing was done on a sample of PBMCs. This TCR was recovered from a woman between 40 and 55 years old in good health and CMV-seropositive. The gene calls are TRBV5-6 and TRBJ2-1, with D unresolved. CDR3 DNA: TGTGCCAGCAGCTTCGACTCCAATGAGCAGTTCTTC. This encodes CASSFDSNEQFF.